The rows below give T cell receptor beta chains drawn from one sample of a study of T cell changes during pregnancy in multiple sclerosis. Assay used: immunoSEQ multiplex PCR; TCRdb lists only in-frame clones, some missing. Altogether about 40,000 clones are present, roughly 89% being singletons, with the ten largest covering about 1.2%. The sample was CD4+ T cells from peripheral blood mononuclear cells, taken in the first trimester of pregnancy. The source is a female donor with multiple sclerosis, enrolled in a pregnancy study. Both conserved end residues are trimmed from each CDR3. Fields, in order: V gene, J gene, CDR3 protein.

v_gene: TRBV6-5
j_gene: TRBJ2-7
CDR3aa: ASSAGTAYYEQY

v_gene: TRBV19
j_gene: TRBJ2-2
CDR3aa: ASRWGLGNTGELF

v_gene: TRBV6-1
j_gene: TRBJ1-2
CDR3aa: ASSPGIHT

v_gene: TRBV10-3
j_gene: TRBJ2-5
CDR3aa: AISELGREETQY

v_gene: TRBV5-6
j_gene: TRBJ1-1
CDR3aa: ASSFQALYTEAF

v_gene: TRBV5-5
j_gene: TRBJ2-5
CDR3aa: ASSLTGVETQY

v_gene: TRBV7-2
j_gene: TRBJ1-5
CDR3aa: ASSLESGGGQPQH

v_gene: TRBV5-1
j_gene: TRBJ2-7
CDR3aa: ASSPGHSSYEQY

v_gene: TRBV7-2
j_gene: TRBJ2-1
CDR3aa: ASNTVSGIYNEQF

v_gene: TRBV9
j_gene: TRBJ1-2
CDR3aa: ASSVSGRGGGYT

v_gene: TRBV6-8
j_gene: TRBJ2-2
CDR3aa: ASRKYGQENTGELF

v_gene: TRBV6-6
j_gene: TRBJ2-7
CDR3aa: ASKGRVSYEQY

v_gene: TRBV27
j_gene: TRBJ2-3
CDR3aa: ASTPDTQY

v_gene: TRBV5-1
j_gene: TRBJ2-1
CDR3aa: ASSTSSGGSREQF

v_gene: TRBV11-2
j_gene: TRBJ2-3
CDR3aa: ASNLGLATDTQY

v_gene: TRBV7-8
j_gene: TRBJ2-1
CDR3aa: ASSWGLAESSYNEQF

v_gene: TRBV2
j_gene: TRBJ1-1
CDR3aa: ASGEGTEAF

v_gene: TRBV10-2
j_gene: TRBJ2-1
CDR3aa: ASSESLAGVKKF

v_gene: TRBV28
j_gene: TRBJ1-1
CDR3aa: ASGVRGRSTEAF

v_gene: TRBV18
j_gene: TRBJ1-1
CDR3aa: ASSGDRVRTHTEAF

v_gene: TRBV2
j_gene: TRBJ2-5
CDR3aa: ASSSREETQY

v_gene: TRBV30
j_gene: TRBJ2-1
CDR3aa: AWKASGRPNEQF

v_gene: TRBV6-1
j_gene: TRBJ1-1
CDR3aa: ASREGTEAF

v_gene: TRBV14
j_gene: TRBJ2-1
CDR3aa: ASSQTGSYYNEQF

v_gene: TRBV5-1
j_gene: TRBJ2-3
CDR3aa: ASSGETGEADTQY

v_gene: TRBV6-1
j_gene: TRBJ1-4
CDR3aa: ASSESGGRDEKLF

v_gene: TRBV7-6
j_gene: TRBJ1-4
CDR3aa: ASSLIYRGRAANEKLF

v_gene: TRBV7-9
j_gene: TRBJ2-7
CDR3aa: ASSPGKTYEQY

v_gene: TRBV29-1
j_gene: TRBJ1-2
CDR3aa: SVEEGGQVYT

v_gene: TRBV5-6
j_gene: TRBJ2-5
CDR3aa: ASSKRAGSGAVQETQY

v_gene: TRBV30
j_gene: TRBJ2-7
CDR3aa: AWSVRGQSEQY

v_gene: TRBV19
j_gene: TRBJ1-5
CDR3aa: ASQGQGMRQPQH

v_gene: TRBV7-2
j_gene: TRBJ1-1
CDR3aa: ASSLDVSMASGGAF

v_gene: TRBV10-3
j_gene: TRBJ2-1
CDR3aa: AISDTGTAYNEQF

v_gene: TRBV5-1
j_gene: TRBJ2-7
CDR3aa: ASSLGGQAYEQY

v_gene: TRBV9
j_gene: TRBJ1-2
CDR3aa: ASSPDRDPNYGYT

v_gene: TRBV6-1
j_gene: TRBJ1-1
CDR3aa: ASSEGVGARDTEAF

v_gene: TRBV10-2
j_gene: TRBJ2-7
CDR3aa: ASSEGLAGYEQY

v_gene: TRBV6-5
j_gene: TRBJ2-1
CDR3aa: ASSLTGTSNNEQF

v_gene: TRBV10-1
j_gene: TRBJ2-2
CDR3aa: ACSAGAGTGELF

v_gene: TRBV14
j_gene: TRBJ2-1
CDR3aa: ASSLASSYNEQF

v_gene: TRBV19
j_gene: TRBJ1-3
CDR3aa: ASSVGQGAPTNTIY

v_gene: TRBV9
j_gene: TRBJ2-3
CDR3aa: ASSRSTDTQY

v_gene: TRBV7-9
j_gene: TRBJ1-5
CDR3aa: ASSSDRFGNQPQH

v_gene: TRBV5-4
j_gene: TRBJ2-7
CDR3aa: ASSSGNLYEQY

v_gene: TRBV2
j_gene: TRBJ2-1
CDR3aa: ASSEVEGLAGEQF